This T cell receptor (beta chain) was found in a study of PD-L1 blockade in urothelial cancer. Some clones are missing from TCRdb's copy, which holds only in-frame ones; the method was immunoSEQ multiplex PCR. Of approximately 46,000 clones in the sample, about 85% were seen once. The clonotype comes from a man in his sixties with urothelial cancer. Sample: PBMCs, taken around atezolizumab (anti-PD-L1) treatment.

CDR3 DNA sequence: TGTGCCAGCAGCCCGCGTGGGCTGGGCTCCTACGAGCAGTACTTC. Its translation: CASSPRGLGSYEQYF. The V gene is TRBV11-2, the J gene TRBJ2-7; D is unresolved. Germline V gives CDR1 SGHAT, CDR2 FQNNGV. V was pared by 5 bases and J by 0 bases, with 14 bases between. The CDR3 contains 15 residues.